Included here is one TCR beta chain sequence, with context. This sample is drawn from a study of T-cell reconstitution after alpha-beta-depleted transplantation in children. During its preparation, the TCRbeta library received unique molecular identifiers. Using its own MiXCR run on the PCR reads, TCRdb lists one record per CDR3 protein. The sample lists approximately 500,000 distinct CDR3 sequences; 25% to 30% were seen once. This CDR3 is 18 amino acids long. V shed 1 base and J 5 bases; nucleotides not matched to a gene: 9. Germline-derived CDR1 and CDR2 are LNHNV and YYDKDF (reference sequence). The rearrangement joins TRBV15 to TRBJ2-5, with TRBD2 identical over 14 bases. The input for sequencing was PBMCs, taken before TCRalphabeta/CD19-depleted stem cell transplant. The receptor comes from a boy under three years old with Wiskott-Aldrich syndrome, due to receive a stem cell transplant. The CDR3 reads CATSRGGTSGSGGETQYF. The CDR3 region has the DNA TGTGCCACCAGCAGAGGGGGGACTAGCGGGAGTGGAGGGGAGACCCAGTACTTC.